This TCR beta chain originates from a study of blood T cell repertoires in COVID-19. Overall study context: Sites across the United States, Italy and Spain contributed samples from acute and convalescent COVID-19.

As handled by the study authors: Estimated nucleated cell counts came from reference gene primer amplification. This table comes from immunoSEQ multiplex PCR, and its TCRdb copy is limited to in-frame clones, with some not included. The D gene and trimming were derived from the DNA, and the V and J assignments and clone size from that table. The sample gives about 240,000 clones, about 85% of which show up once; roughly 7.8% is in the top ten. The CDR3 is 13 residues long. The germline V gene encodes CDR1 SGHRS and CDR2 YFSETQ. Trimming removed 4 bases from V and 4 bases from J; junction bases left unmatched: 3.

The sequencing input was peripheral blood. The TCR sequence derives from a man aged 60 to 69 who had recovered from COVID-19. V usage is TRBV5-1 and J usage is TRBJ2-5; 8 bases fit TRBD1. The CDR3 sequence is CASSLRGRETQYF. Here the CDR3 DNA reads TGCGCCAGCAGCCTCAGGGGGCGAGAGACCCAGTACTTC.